Listed here are 23 T cell receptor beta chains from one sample, sequenced in a study of cytotoxic CD8 clonotypes in ibrutinib-treated CLL. This table comes from immunoSEQ multiplex PCR, and its TCRdb copy is limited to in-frame clones, with some not included. There are fewer than 85,000 clones in the sample; about 76% occur only once, and approximately 4.4% lies in the top ten. Specimen: PBMCs, collected after 12 months of ibrutinib treatment. These TCRs come from a human donor with chronic lymphocytic leukemia.

The V call is TRBV29-1, the J call TRBJ1-1; TRBD1 might be the D (6 bases). The CDR3 length is 13 residues. V was clipped by 4 bases and J by 8 bases, with 17 bases between them. Looked up from germline, CDR1 is SQVTM and CDR2 is ANQGSEA. CDR3 loop: CSVAGVGGAEAFF. DNA for the CDR3: TGCAGCGTTGCCGGTGTGGGGGGCGCAGAAGCTTTCTTT. The entire variable domain, with the rest obtained from reference TRBV29-1 and TRBJ1-1, is as follows: SAVISQKPSRDICQRGTSLTIQCQVDSQVTMMFWYRQQPGQSLTLIATANQGSEATYESGFVIDKFPISRPNLTFSTLTVSNMSPEDSSIYLCSVAGVGGAEAFFGQGTRLTVV.

This sequence joins TRBV29-1 and TRBJ2-1; D gene unclear. From germline, CDR1 is SQVTM and CDR2 ANQGSEA. CDR3 size: 15 residues. With 7 bases removed from V and 0 bases from J, the gap between germline ends came to 16 bases. The CDR3: CSADTSPSSYNEQFF. For the CDR3, the DNA is TGCAGCGCTGACACAAGCCCTAGCTCCTACAATGAGCAGTTCTTC.

V and J are TRBV12-5 and TRBJ1-6, with D tentatively TRBD1 (5 bases). The CDR3 contains 14 residues. Germline-derived CDR1 and CDR2 are LGHNT and FRNRAP. Trimming shortened V by 9 bases and J by 7 bases, and 16 bases separated the two germline ends. The CDR3 loop is CASQGEAPNSPLHF. In nucleotides, the CDR3 is TGTGCTAGCCAAGGGGAGGCCCCCAATTCACCCCTCCACTTT. Variable domain in full (rest from reference TRBV12-5 and TRBJ1-6): DARVTQTPRHKVTEMGQEVTMRCQPILGHNTVFWYRQTMMQGLELLAYFRNRAPLDDSGMPKDRFSAEMPDATLATLKIQPSEPRDSAVYFCASQGEAPNSPLHFGNGTRLTVT.

V and J are TRBV18 and TRBJ2-1, with a weak D call TRBD1 (5 bases). The CDR3 is 15 residues long. Trimming left V 3 bases short and J 0 bases short, with 9 bases between. The germline gives CDR1 KGHSH, CDR2 LQKENI. The CDR3 here is CASSPDKGSYNEQFF. In nucleotides, the CDR3 is TGTGCCAGCTCACCGGACAAAGGCTCCTACAATGAGCAGTTCTTC. Filled out from reference TRBV18 and TRBJ2-1, the complete variable domain reads NAGVMQNPRHLVRRRGQEARLRCSPMKGHSHVYWYRQLPEEGLKFMVYLQKENIIDESGMPKERFSAEFPKEGPSILRIQQVVRGDSAAYFCASSPDKGSYNEQFFGPGTRLTVL.

Points on this clone: The identical CDR3 is also encoded by other nucleotide sequences in the sample. V is TRBV6-6 and J is TRBJ2-7; the D gene is possibly TRBD1 (6 bases). Germline-derived CDR1 and CDR2 are MNHNY and SVGAGI (reference sequence). The CDR3 is 13 residues long. Trimming took 6 bases from V and 1 from J, leaving 10 bases between them. This CDR3 is CASSRGQSYEQYF. The CDR3 nucleotides are TGTGCCAGCAGCCGCGGACAGTCCTACGAGCAGTACTTC.

The CDR3 coding sequence is TGTGCCAGCAGCTTGGATGGAGGGAGGCAAGGCAATGAGCAGTTCTTC. Amino acid sequence: CASSLDGGRQGNEQFF. The chain joins TRBV5-6 to TRBJ2-1, with TRBD2 as a possible D gene (6 bases). Germline V CDR1 and CDR2: SGHDT, YYEEEE. CDR3 size: 16 residues. Deletions cut 0 bases from V and 6 bases from J, with 16 bases between. Full variable domain (rest looked up from reference TRBV5-6 and TRBJ2-1): DAGVTQSPTHLIKTRGQQVTLRCSPKSGHDTVSWYQQALGQGPQFIFQYYEEEERQRGNFPDRFSGHQFPNYSSELNVNALLLGDSALYLCASSLDGGRQGNEQFFGPGTRLTVL.

As for this clone: This sample also contains other DNA sequences that code for the same CDR3. The rearrangement joins TRBV9 to TRBJ2-6, with D perhaps given as TRBD1 or TRBD2 (5 bases each). V was trimmed by 0 bases and J by 3 bases, leaving 10 bases between them. Germline CDR1 is SGDLS and CDR2 is YYNGEE. This CDR3 region has 16 residues. CDR3 DNA sequence: TGTGCCAGCAGCGTAGGTGGGGGAAGTGGGGCCAACGTCCTGACTTTC. Protein: CASSVGGGSGANVLTF.

This sequence joins TRBV19 and TRBJ2-4, with D possibly being TRBD2 (6 bases). The germline gives CDR1 LNHDA, CDR2 SQIVND (reference sequence). This CDR3 spans 14 amino acids. Trimming left V 6 bases short and J 8 bases short, with 17 bases between. The CDR3 DNA is TGTGCCAGTAGCTTAGCGGCAGCAAATGACATTCAGTACTTC. Translated, it gives CASSLAAANDIQYF. The whole variable domain, filled in from reference TRBV19 and TRBJ2-4, reads DGGITQSPKYLFRKEGQNVTLSCEQNLNHDAMYWYRQDPGQGLRLIYYSQIVNDFQKGDIAEGYSVSREKKESFPLTVTSAQKNPTAFYLCASSLAAANDIQYFGAGTRLSVL.

The chain employs TRBV5-1 and TRBJ2-7; tentative D call: TRBD2 (6 bases). CDR3 length equals 14 residues. V shed 7 bases and J shed 0 bases, with 14 bases lying between them. CDR1 and CDR2 (germline): SGHRS, YFSETQ. The CDR3 here is CASRLATSSYEQYF. CDR3 coding DNA: TGCGCCAGCCGCCTAGCGACAAGCTCCTACGAGCAGTACTTC.

The chain joins TRBV9 to TRBJ2-1; D not resolved. Trimming removed 4 bases at V and 10 bases at J, with 12 bases between. Germline CDR1 is SGDLS and CDR2 is YYNGEE. The CDR3 sequence is 12 residues long. The CDR3 spells CASSPWAGEQFF. Written as DNA, the CDR3 is TGTGCCAGCAGCCCCTGGGCCGGCGAGCAGTTCTTC.

There are many counts of this clone. This rearrangement joins TRBV28 to TRBJ2-5, with TRBD1 as a possible D gene (6 bases). CDR1 is MDHEN and CDR2 is SYDVKM in the germline V gene. V shed 11 bases and J shed 5 bases, with 12 bases lying between them. The CDR3 covers 11 residues. The CDR3 DNA follows: TGTGCCGGGTCGCAGGGGGAGACCCAGTACTTC. Its translation: CAGSQGETQYF.

The genes are TRBV29-1 and TRBJ1-3; TRBD1 is a possible D gene (6 bases). The CDR3 is 14 residues long. V was trimmed by 4 bases and J by 0 bases, leaving 10 bases between them. Germline V lookup: CDR1 SQVTM, CDR2 ANQGSEA. The CDR3 here is CSVGQARSGNTIYF. CDR3 nucleotides: TGCAGCGTTGGACAGGCGCGCTCTGGAAACACCATATATTTT.

The rearrangement uses TRBV7-6 and TRBJ2-2; TRBD1 matches at 10 bases. Trimming cost V 5 bases and J 1 base; bases outside gene matches: 10. The CDR3 spans 18 residues. Germline loops: CDR1 SGHVS, CDR2 FNYEAQ. The CDR3 coding sequence is TGTGCCAGCAGCCCCGGGACAGGGGTGGGTGTGAACACCGGGGAGCTGTTTTTT. Its protein is CASSPGTGVGVNTGELFF.

This rearrangement joins TRBV2 to TRBJ2-6; tentative D call: TRBD1 (6 bases). Trimming left V 7 bases short and J 0 bases short, with 10 bases between. Germline CDR1 is SNHLY and CDR2 is FYNNEI. This CDR3 has 15 residues. The CDR3 sequence is CASTGDNSGANVLTF. Written as DNA, the CDR3 is TGTGCCAGCACCGGGGACAACTCTGGGGCCAACGTCCTGACTTTC. Full variable domain (outside the CDR3, taken from reference TRBV2 and TRBJ2-6): EPEVTQTPSHQVTQMGQEVILRCVPISNHLYFYWYRQILGQKVEFLVSFYNNEISEKSEIFDDQFSVERPDGSNFTLKIRSTKLEDSAMYFCASTGDNSGANVLTFGAGSRLTVL.

V gene TRBV10-2 combines with J gene TRBJ2-7; 16 positions agree with TRBD2. Germline CDR1 is WSHSY and CDR2 is SAAADI. CDR3 length: 14 amino acids. The J segment lost 7 bases and the V segment lost 6 bases, leaving 3 bases of the junction unmatched. CDR3 loop: CASSGTSGRGEQYF. Written as DNA, the CDR3 is TGCGCCAGCAGCGGGACTAGCGGGAGGGGAGAGCAGTACTTC.

This clone was found many times. The chain carries TRBV7-6 and TRBJ2-3, with TRBD2 identical over 10 bases. CDR1 SGHVS and CDR2 FNYEAQ come from the germline V gene. This CDR3 is 15 amino acids long. Losses at the gene ends were 4 bases for V and 2 bases for J; bases not matched to a gene: 3. CDR3 amino acids: CASSSLAGTTDTQYF. The CDR3 region has the DNA TGTGCCAGCAGCTCACTAGCGGGGACCACAGATACGCAGTATTTT.

The chain has TRBV7-2 and TRBJ2-7, with D uncertain. V was cut by 1 base and J by 4 bases, with 14 bases left in between. The CDR3 covers 15 residues. CDR1 SGHTA and CDR2 FQGNSA come from the germline V gene. In nucleotides, the CDR3 is TGTGCCAGCAGCTTAGGGCTAGGCCACATTTACGAGCAGTACTTC. Translation: CASSLGLGHIYEQYF.

This chain joins TRBV7-3 and TRBJ1-6; no definite D call. The CDR3 has 15 amino acids. The germline CDR1 and CDR2 sequences are SGHTA and FQGTGA. V lost 5 bases and J 1 base, leaving 9 bases between the germline ends. The CDR3 sequence: CASSGSGSYNSPLHF. CDR3 nucleotides: TGTGCCAGCAGCGGCAGTGGGTCCTATAATTCACCCCTCCACTTT. The whole variable domain, filled in from reference TRBV7-3 and TRBJ1-6, reads GAGVSQTPSNKVTEKGKYVELRCDPISGHTALYWYRQSLGQGPEFLIYFQGTGAADDSGLPNDRFFAVRPEGSVSTLKIQRTERGDSAVYLCASSGSGSYNSPLHFGNGTRLTVT.

V gene TRBV5-1 combines with J gene TRBJ2-7; D might be TRBD2 (6 bases). The ends were cut back, 7 bases at V and 8 bases at J, with 16 bases in the middle. The CDR3 is 12 amino acids. Per germline, CDR1 SGHRS and CDR2 YFSETQ. CDR3 nucleotides: TGCGCCAGCCGGCGGGACGGTGATAAGCAGTACTTC. Translating gives CASRRDGDKQYF.

Regarding this clone: Other DNA sequences within the sample encode an identical CDR3. The chain couples TRBV2 to TRBJ2-5; D unresolved. The CDR3 loop spans 13 amino acids. Germline loops: CDR1 SNHLY, CDR2 FYNNEI. V lost 10 bases to trimming and J lost 2 bases, with 14 bases between them. DNA of the CDR3: TGTGCCACGAACGAAGCCCGACAAGAGACCCAGTACTTC. This gives the protein CATNEARQETQYF.

The J gene is TRBJ2-5, the V gene TRBV28; D might be TRBD2 (7 bases). Trimming stripped 2 bases from V and 5 bases from J, with 15 bases between. Per the germline V gene, CDR1 is MDHEN and CDR2 is SYDVKM. The CDR3 is made up of 15 amino acids. The CDR3, as DNA: TGTGCCAGCAGTTTACTAGCGGAAGGGGGGGAGACCCAGTACTTC. Its protein product is CASSLLAEGGETQYF. Together with reference TRBV28 and TRBJ2-5, the CDR3 gives the full variable domain: DVKVTQSSRYLVKRTGEKVFLECVQDMDHENMFWYRQDPGLGLRLIYFSYDVKMKEKGDIPEGYSVSREKKERFSLILESASTNQTSMYLCASSLLAEGGETQYFGPGTRLLVL.

This rearrangement joins TRBV11-2 to TRBJ1-2; weak D call: TRBD1 (6 bases). CDR3 size: 12 residues. The ends were cut back, 5 bases at V and 14 bases at J, with 18 bases in the middle. In germline, CDR1 is SGHAT, CDR2 FQNNGV. CDR3 DNA sequence: TGTGCCAGCAGCCCGACGAGGGGGTGGTGGACCTTC. Translating gives CASSPTRGWWTF.

This chain links TRBV7-3 with TRBJ2-7; 7 positions match TRBD2. The CDR3 has 13 amino acids. Germline values: CDR1 SGHTA, CDR2 FQGTGA. The junction had 2 bases not matched to a gene; V was cut back by 5 bases and J by 1 base. CDR3 residues: CASSPGGSYEQYF. The CDR3 region has the DNA TGTGCCAGCAGCCCCGGGGGGTCCTACGAGCAGTACTTC.